These T cell receptor beta chains were read from a single sample in a study of OX40 agonist ivuxolimab in advanced cancers. Here immunoSEQ multiplex PCR was the method, and the copy in TCRdb shows in-frame clones only, minus some. Counted here are about 80,000 clones, around nine tenths occurring once; the ten biggest clones make up 0.55% to 0.8%. The sequences come from CD4+ or CD8+ T cells sorted from blood, collected in a trial of the OX40 agonist ivuxolimab. The receptors originated from an adult with an advanced solid tumor such as melanoma, head and neck, liver or kidney cancer. Each CDR3 is given with its conserved first and last residue. The order of the fields is V gene, clone size, D gene, J gene, CDR3 protein, CDR3 DNA. The D gene is left open where the match is weak. Clone size is shown for a subset of rows, as once, few, many or a class of expanded clone.

V gene: TRBV5-1; clone size: .; D gene: TRBD2; J gene: TRBJ2-3; CDR3 protein: CASSIRTSGIDTQYF; CDR3 DNA: TGCGCCAGCAGCATCCGGACTAGCGGGATCGACACGCAGTATTTT
V gene: TRBV5-6; clone size: .; D gene: TRBD1; J gene: TRBJ1-5; CDR3 protein: CASSPGPGTGHNQPQHF; CDR3 DNA: TGTGCCAGCAGCCCGGGGCCCGGGACAGGCCACAATCAGCCCCAGCATTTT
V gene: TRBV29-1; clone size: .; D gene: TRBD2; J gene: TRBJ2-3; CDR3 protein: CSVRDYPRDADTQYF; CDR3 DNA: TGCAGCGTGCGGGACTACCCAAGGGATGCAGATACGCAGTATTTT
V gene: TRBV6-1; clone size: .; D gene: .; J gene: TRBJ2-5; CDR3 protein: CASKGGPQETQYF; CDR3 DNA: TGTGCCAGCAAGGGAGGTCCCCAAGAGACCCAGTACTTC
V gene: TRBV28; clone size: once; D gene: .; J gene: TRBJ2-2; CDR3 protein: CASSLKQELFF; CDR3 DNA: TGTGCCAGCAGTTTAAAGCAGGAGCTGTTTTTT
V gene: TRBV7-3; clone size: once; D gene: .; J gene: TRBJ2-3; CDR3 protein: CASSLNPRLTDTQYF; CDR3 DNA: TGTGCCAGCAGCCTCAACCCCAGACTCACAGATACGCAGTATTTT
V gene: TRBV7-2; clone size: .; D gene: TRBD2; J gene: TRBJ2-7; CDR3 protein: CASSLDPAGGNEQYF; CDR3 DNA: TGTGCCAGCAGCTTAGACCCAGCGGGAGGCAACGAGCAGTACTTC
V gene: TRBV5-1; clone size: .; D gene: .; J gene: TRBJ1-2; CDR3 protein: CASSLDPSYGYTF; CDR3 DNA: TGCGCCAGCAGCTTGGATCCGAGCTATGGCTACACCTTC
V gene: TRBV6-5; clone size: .; D gene: TRBD1; J gene: TRBJ1-1; CDR3 protein: CASRTGQGPAFF; CDR3 DNA: TGTGCCAGCAGAACAGGACAGGGACCAGCTTTCTTT
V gene: TRBV9; clone size: once; D gene: .; J gene: TRBJ2-1; CDR3 protein: CASSRSGTNYNEQFF; CDR3 DNA: TGTGCCAGCAGCCGTAGCGGAACAAACTACAATGAGCAGTTCTTC